This entry describes one T cell receptor (beta chain). What it binds is unknown. Germline V gene data show CDR1 as SGHVS and CDR2 as FNYEAQ. V was shortened by 5 bases and J by 3 bases, with 13 bases between the two germline ends. The CDR3 runs to 14 residues. These data are taken from a study of cytomegalovirus exposure and HLA in healthy donors. About the research overall: It was reported in a later analysis that the same platform had been used for the 120 or so validation repertoires as for the 666 first-cohort repertoires.

Broader study findings: Testing in vitro showed a few CMV-associated chains specific for CMV antigens. Cytomegalovirus association was assigned to around 150 TCR beta chains.

The 120-subject validation cohort, separate from the roughly 700-subject first cohort, included the donors. Libraries were prepared by immunoSEQ multiplex PCR; TCRdb keeps only in-frame clonotypes and omits some of them. The sample consists of about 110,000 clones, 70% to 90% of them appearing once. This chain uses TRBV7-6 with TRBJ2-5, with D maybe TRBD2 (5 bases). Material: PBMCs. The source of this sequence is a young woman in good health and CMV-seronegative. CDR3 DNA sequence: TGTGCCAGCAGCGTAAGCGGAACCAAAGAGACCCAGTACTTC. The encoded protein is CASSVSGTKETQYF.